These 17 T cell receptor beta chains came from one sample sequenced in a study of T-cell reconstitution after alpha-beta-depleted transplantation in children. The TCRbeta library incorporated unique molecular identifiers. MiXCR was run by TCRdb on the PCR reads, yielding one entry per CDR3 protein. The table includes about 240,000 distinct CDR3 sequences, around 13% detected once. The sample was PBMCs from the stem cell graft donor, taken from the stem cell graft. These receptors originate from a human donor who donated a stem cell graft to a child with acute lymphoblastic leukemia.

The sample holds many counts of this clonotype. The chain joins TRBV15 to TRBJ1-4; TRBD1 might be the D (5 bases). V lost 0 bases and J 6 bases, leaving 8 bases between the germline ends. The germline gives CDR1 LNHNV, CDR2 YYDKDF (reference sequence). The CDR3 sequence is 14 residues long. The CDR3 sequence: CATSRDWGDEKLFF. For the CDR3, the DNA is TGTGCCACCAGCAGAGATTGGGGGGATGAAAAACTGTTTTTT.

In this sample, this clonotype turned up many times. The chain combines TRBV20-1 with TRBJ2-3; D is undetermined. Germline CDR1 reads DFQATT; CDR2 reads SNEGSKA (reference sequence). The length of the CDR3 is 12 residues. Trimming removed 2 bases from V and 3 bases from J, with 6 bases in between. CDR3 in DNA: TGCAGTGCTAGACAGGTTACAGATACGCAGTATTTT. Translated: CSARQVTDTQYF.

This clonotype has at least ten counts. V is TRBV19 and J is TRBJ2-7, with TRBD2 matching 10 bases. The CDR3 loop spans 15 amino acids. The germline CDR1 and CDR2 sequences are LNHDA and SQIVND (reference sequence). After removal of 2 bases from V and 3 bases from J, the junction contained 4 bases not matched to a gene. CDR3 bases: TGTGCCAGTAGTATACCTTTAGCGGGAGGCTACGAGCAGTACTTC. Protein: CASSIPLAGGYEQYF.

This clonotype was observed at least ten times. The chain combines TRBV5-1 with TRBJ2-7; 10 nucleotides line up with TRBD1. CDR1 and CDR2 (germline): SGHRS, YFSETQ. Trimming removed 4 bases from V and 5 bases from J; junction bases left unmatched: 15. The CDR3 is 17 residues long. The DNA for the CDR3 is TGCGCCAGCAGCCCCGGACAGGGGGGGCCGTGGTCGAACGAGCAGTACTTC. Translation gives CASSPGQGGPWSNEQYF.

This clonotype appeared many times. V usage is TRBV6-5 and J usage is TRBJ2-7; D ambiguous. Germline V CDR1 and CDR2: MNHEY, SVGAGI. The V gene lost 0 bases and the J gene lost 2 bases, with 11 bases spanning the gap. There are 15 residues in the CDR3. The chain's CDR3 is CASSYSSEGPYEQYF. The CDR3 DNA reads TGTGCCAGCAGTTACTCTTCAGAAGGCCCCTACGAGCAGTACTTC.

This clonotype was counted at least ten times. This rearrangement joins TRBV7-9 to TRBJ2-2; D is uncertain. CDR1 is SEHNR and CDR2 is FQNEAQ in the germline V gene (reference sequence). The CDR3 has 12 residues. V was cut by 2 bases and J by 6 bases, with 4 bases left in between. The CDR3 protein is CASSLLAGELFF. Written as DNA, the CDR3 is TGTGCCAGCAGCTTACTCGCCGGGGAGCTGTTTTTT.

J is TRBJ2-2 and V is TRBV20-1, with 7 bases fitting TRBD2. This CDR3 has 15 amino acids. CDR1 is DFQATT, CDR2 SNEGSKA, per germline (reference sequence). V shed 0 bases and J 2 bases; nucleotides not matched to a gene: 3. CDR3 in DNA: TGCAGTGCTAGAGAAAGCGGGATTAACACCGGGGAGCTGTTTTTT. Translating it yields CSARESGINTGELFF.

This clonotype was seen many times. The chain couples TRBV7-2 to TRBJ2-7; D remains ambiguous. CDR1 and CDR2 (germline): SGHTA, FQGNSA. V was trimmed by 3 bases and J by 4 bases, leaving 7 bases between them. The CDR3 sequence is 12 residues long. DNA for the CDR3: TGTGCCAGCAGCTTTTTCGGGTACGAGCAGTACTTC. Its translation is CASSFFGYEQYF.

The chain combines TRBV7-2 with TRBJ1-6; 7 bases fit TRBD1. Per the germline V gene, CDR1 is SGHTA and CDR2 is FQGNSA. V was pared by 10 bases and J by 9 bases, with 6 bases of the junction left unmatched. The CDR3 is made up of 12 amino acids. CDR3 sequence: CAIPGTVSPLHF. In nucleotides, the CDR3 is TGTGCCATTCCTGGGACAGTTTCACCCCTCCACTTT. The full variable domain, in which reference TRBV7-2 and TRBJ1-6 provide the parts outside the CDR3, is GAGVSQSPSNKVTEKGKDVELRCDPISGHTALYWYRQSLGQGLEFLIYFQGNSAPDKSGLPSDRFSAERTGGSVSTLTIQRTQQEDSAVYLCAIPGTVSPLHFGNGTRLTVT.

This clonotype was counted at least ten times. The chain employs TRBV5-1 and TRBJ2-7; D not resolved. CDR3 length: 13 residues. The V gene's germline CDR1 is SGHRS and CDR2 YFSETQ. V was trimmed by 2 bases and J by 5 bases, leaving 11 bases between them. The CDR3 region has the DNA TGCGCCAGCAGCTTAGAAGGTACGAACGAGCAGTACTTC. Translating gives CASSLEGTNEQYF.

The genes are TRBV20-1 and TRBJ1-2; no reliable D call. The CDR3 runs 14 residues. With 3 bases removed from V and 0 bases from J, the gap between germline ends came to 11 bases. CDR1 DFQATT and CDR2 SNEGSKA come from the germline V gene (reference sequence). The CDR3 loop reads CSARLDGTNYGYTF. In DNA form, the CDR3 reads TGCAGTGCTAGGCTGGACGGGACTAACTATGGCTACACCTTC.

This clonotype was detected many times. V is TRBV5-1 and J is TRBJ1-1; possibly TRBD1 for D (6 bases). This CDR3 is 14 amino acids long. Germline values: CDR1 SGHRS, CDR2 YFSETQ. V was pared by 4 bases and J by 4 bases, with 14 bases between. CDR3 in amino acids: CASSANSRGTEAFF. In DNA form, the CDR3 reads TGCGCCAGCAGCGCAAATAGCAGGGGCACTGAAGCTTTCTTT.

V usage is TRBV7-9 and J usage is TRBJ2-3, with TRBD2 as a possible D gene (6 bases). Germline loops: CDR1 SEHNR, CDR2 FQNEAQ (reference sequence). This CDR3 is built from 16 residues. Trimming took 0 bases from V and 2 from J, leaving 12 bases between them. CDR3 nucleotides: TGTGCCAGCAGCTTAGCACGGGGACTCCTCACAGATACGCAGTATTTT. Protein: CASSLARGLLTDTQYF.

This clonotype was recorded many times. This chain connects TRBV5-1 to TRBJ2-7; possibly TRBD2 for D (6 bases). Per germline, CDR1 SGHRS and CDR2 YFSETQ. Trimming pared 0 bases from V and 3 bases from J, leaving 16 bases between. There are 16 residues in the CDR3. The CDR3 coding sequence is TGCGCCAGCAGCTTGGTGGGGGGTCCTCTGGGCTACGAGCAGTACTTC. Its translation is CASSLVGGPLGYEQYF.

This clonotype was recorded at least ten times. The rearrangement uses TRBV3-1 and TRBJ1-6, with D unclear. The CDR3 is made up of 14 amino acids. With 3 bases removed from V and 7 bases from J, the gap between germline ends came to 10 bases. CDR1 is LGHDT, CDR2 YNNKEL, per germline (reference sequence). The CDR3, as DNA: TGTGCCAGCAGCCATTCGGGAGGCAATTCACCCCTCCACTTT. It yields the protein CASSHSGGNSPLHF.

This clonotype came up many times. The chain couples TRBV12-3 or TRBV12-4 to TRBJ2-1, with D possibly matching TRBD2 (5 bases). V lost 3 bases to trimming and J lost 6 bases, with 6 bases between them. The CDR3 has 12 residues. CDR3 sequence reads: CASSFGGNEQFF. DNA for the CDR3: TGTGCCAGCAGTTTTGGAGGCAATGAGCAGTTCTTC.

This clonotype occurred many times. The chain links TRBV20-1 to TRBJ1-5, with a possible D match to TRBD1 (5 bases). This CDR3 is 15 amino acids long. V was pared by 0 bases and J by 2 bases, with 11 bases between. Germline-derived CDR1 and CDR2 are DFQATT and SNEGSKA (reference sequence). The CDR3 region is CSARERPGRNQPQHF. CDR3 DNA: TGCAGTGCTAGAGAAAGACCGGGGCGCAATCAGCCCCAGCATTTT.